The clone carrying this T cell receptor beta chain was found once. In the authors' workflow: Amplification of reference gene primers provided the estimated nucleated cell counts. Clones were read by immunoSEQ multiplex PCR, and TCRdb kept only the in-frame ones, dropping some. V and J calls and clone size are as listed in that table; D and trimming were resolved from the DNA. Of around 190,000 clones detected, around nine tenths appear once; the ten largest clones hold roughly a sixth. Per germline, CDR1 SGHTA and CDR2 FQGNSA. J gave up 5 bases and V 1 base, and 9 bases lay outside the gene matches. CDR3 length equals 16 residues. The data stem from a study of blood T cell repertoires in COVID-19.

This TCR came from a man aged 45-65 years with COVID-19, enrolled during active disease. V gene TRBV7-2 combines with J gene TRBJ2-5, with TRBD2 matching over 8 bases. Sequenced material: peripheral blood. The CDR3 sequence: CASSLGLAKRRETQYF. Written as DNA, the CDR3 is TGTGCCAGCAGCTTAGGACTAGCGAAGAGGCGGGAGACCCAGTACTTC.